This T cell receptor (beta chain) is from a study of molecular identifiers for immune sequencing clone quantification (dated by TCRdb to 2017 to 2018). With respect to the entire study: For a replicate experiment, RNA from approximately 20,000 or 100,000 naive CD8 T cells was divided into five aliquots, of which four were sequenced. This methods study used CD8 T cells to benchmark TCR RNA copy counting and molecular-identifier clustering-based TCR repertoire sequencing (MIDCIRS).

Libraries of naive CD8 T cells were generated from roughly 20,000 to 1,000,000 sorted cells, with 10%, 30% or 50% of the purified RNA used. Naive CD8 T cells, defined as CD8+CD4-CCR7+CD45RA+, were FACS-sorted into RLT Plus buffer on a BD FACSAria II. To test detection sensitivity, Jurkat RNA equal to around 11 TCR copies was added to samples of roughly 18,000-1,000,000 naive CD8 T cells. CD8 T cells were enriched with RosetteSep CD8+ T Cell Enrichment Cocktail and Ficoll-Paque, followed by ACK red cell lysis. Libraries were prepared through PCR. The sequencer was a NextSeq 500. Bulk TCR libraries were generated as previously described, with the TCR primers listed in Table S5 used. Total RNA was purified with the Qiagen AllPrep DNA/RNA kit. Reads from multiple sequencing runs of the same library were pooled before analysis. The paper's processing steps were these. Reads were retained only if an exact TCR constant sequence was present, and the retained reads were trimmed to 150 nt and grouped according to their 12-nt molecular barcodes. Reads inside each barcode group were sub-clustered using a 15% Levenshtein threshold, and a quality-weighted consensus sequence was constructed for each RNA molecule. Non-functional sequences were removed, as were lower-count sequences one edit away from another. Based on fitting two negative binomial distributions, any barcode sub-cluster with under 20% of the maximum read count was discarded. TCRdb passed the public sequencing reads through fastp at Q25 and MiXCR, retaining productive beta sequences. Rows with one shared CDR3 protein collapse into an entry with the most common genes and DNA. The authors' filters were not applied to this entry. In all, the sample holds about 630,000 distinct CDR3 sequences, and roughly 25% of those were seen once. Around 0.78% of the sample is taken by the ten largest.

A remark on this clonotype: Its antigen is not yet known. There are no base qualities to consult, and no much larger clone falls within one base.

What the work shows at the level of the full study, not this receptor alone: Identical TCR molecules sharing a barcode could cause highly expanded clone sizes to be underestimated. The naive libraries included spiked-in Jurkat TCR RNA (roughly nine copies' worth), and this Jurkat TCR RNA is not part of the donor repertoire. Modeling indicated around 3 TCR RNA copies recovered per cell, compared with about 10 by digital PCR, which implies a capture efficiency of approximately 30%. When barcode sub-clustering was omitted, TCR diversity was inflated by chimeric consensus sequences, with chimeras reaching as high as 47%. Clones above 20 RNA copies held over 97% of molecules in CMV-specific effector cells but under 1% in naive cells. Spiked-in Jurkat TCR RNA equal to a single cell's worth was reported to be detectable even within 1,100,000 naive CD8 T cells.

From cysteine to phenylalanine, the CDR3 is 14 amino acids long. The read is trimmed to its CDR3 DNA, 42 bases read in frame from base 1. The chain employs TRBV21-1 and TRBJ2-7; the table gives TRBD1 as D, unverified against the DNA. TRBV21-1 is designated a pseudogene. This TCR was sampled from a human donor in good health. Some libraries in this study had Jurkat cell RNA spiked in. The sample comprised naive CD8+ T cells from blood, with Jurkat cell RNA spiked in. Explained via the paper, the cell subset or site label denotes: FACS-sorted CD8+CD4-CCR7+CD45RA+ naive T cells. The CDR3 protein is CASSKDDRKTEQYF. DNA sequence: TGTGCCAGCAGCAAAGATGACAGAAAGACCGAGCAGTACTTC.